Listed here is a single TCR beta chain. Its matching antigen is unknown. The TCR beta cDNA libraries contained unique molecular identifiers. The yield from roughly 1 to 10 million T cells was some 500,000 cDNA molecules in total. TCRdb re-called the PCR reads through MiXCR, storing one row per CDR3 protein. The sample has hundreds of thousands of distinct CDR3 sequences, roughly 35% seen once. The data were obtained in a study of post-analysis software for immune sequencing data. Study details: Some patients lacked subtype; others had relapsing-remitting, secondary progressive or progressive-relapsing disease.

Study-level results: Patients used four to six TRBV segments, including TRBV5-6, TRBV5-1 and TRBV20-1, more often than controls.

The CDR3 runs to 15 residues. Trimming pared 2 bases from V and 6 bases from J, leaving 15 bases between. The germline V gene has CDR1 MNHEY and CDR2 SVGAGI. Sequenced material: blood. The sequence derives from a girl aged 10-17 years with multiple sclerosis. V is TRBV6-5 and J is TRBJ2-3; D is perhaps TRBD1 (5 bases). The CDR3 sequence is CASSYGHIKGDTQYF. CDR3 in DNA: TGTGCCAGCAGTTACGGGCACATCAAGGGGGATACGCAGTATTTT.